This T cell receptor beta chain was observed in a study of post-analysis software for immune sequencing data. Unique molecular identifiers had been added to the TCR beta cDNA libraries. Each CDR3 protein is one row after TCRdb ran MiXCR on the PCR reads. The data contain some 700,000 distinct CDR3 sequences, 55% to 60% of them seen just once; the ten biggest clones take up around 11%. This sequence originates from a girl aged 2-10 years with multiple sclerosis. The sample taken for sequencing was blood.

CDR3 DNA: TGTGCCAGCAGGGGCTTCCAAGCCTCCGAAGAGACCCAGTACTTC. It encodes CASRGFQASEETQYF. The rearrangement uses TRBV27 and TRBJ2-5; D is ambiguous. V lost 6 bases to trimming and J lost 3 bases, with 17 bases between them. The CDR3 sequence is 15 residues long. Germline V CDR1 and CDR2: MNHEY, SMNVEV (reference sequence).